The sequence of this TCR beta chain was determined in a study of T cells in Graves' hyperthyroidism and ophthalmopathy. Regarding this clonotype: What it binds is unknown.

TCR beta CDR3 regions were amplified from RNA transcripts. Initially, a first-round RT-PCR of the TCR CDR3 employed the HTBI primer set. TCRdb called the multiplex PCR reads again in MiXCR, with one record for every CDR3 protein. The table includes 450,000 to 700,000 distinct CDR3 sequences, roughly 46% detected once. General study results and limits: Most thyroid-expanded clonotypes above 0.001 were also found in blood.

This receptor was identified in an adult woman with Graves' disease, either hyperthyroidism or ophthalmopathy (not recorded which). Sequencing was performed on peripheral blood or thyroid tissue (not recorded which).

This chain's CDR3 is CASSGTSFSQETQYF. The DNA of the CDR3 is TGCGCCAGCTCCGGGACTAGTTTTTCCCAAGAGACCCAGTACTTC. The J gene is TRBJ2-5, the V gene TRBV10-2, with 8 bases aligning to TRBD2. Unmatched junction bases numbered 9, after V lost 8 bases and J lost 1 base. The CDR3 spans 15 residues. Germline V CDR1 and CDR2: WSHSY, SAAADI.